This is a list of T cell receptor beta chains from one sample in a study of T-cell memory formation after mild COVID-19. TCRdb independently ran MiXCR on the 5' RACE reads; one entry per CDR3 protein. The table has roughly 350,000 distinct CDR3 sequences, 28% seen once; the top ten hold roughly 13%. Sequences were obtained from PBMCs or a T cell subset sorted from them (not recorded which). These receptors originate from an adult woman who had mild COVID-19 (a few samples of this study predate the infection). Cell type and time point are not known. The CDR3 runs from the conserved cysteine through the conserved F or W. The D gene is left open where the match is weak. Only some rows state a clone size, as once, few, many or a class for expanded clones.

V gene	D gene	J gene	clone size	CDR3 DNA	CDR3 protein
TRBV6-1	TRBD1	TRBJ1-3	.	TGTGCCAGCAGTGACTGGTACGGACAGGGCAACACCATATATTTT	CASSDWYGQGNTIYF
TRBV28	.	TRBJ1-1	.	TGTGCCAGCACCATACCGCGGGGGGCTTCTACTGAAGCTTTCTTT	CASTIPRGASTEAFF
TRBV20-1	TRBD1	TRBJ2-1	few	TGCAGTGCTAGAGCCCGGGACAGGCCTTACAATGAGCAGTTCTTC	CSARARDRPYNEQFF
TRBV11-2	.	TRBJ1-4	.	TGTGCCAGCAGCACAGGCCGGGGGTTTCGGGAAAAACTGTTTTTT	CASSTGRGFREKLFF
TRBV4-3	.	TRBJ2-3	.	TGCGCCAGCAGCCCCACAAACGGCGGGAAAACAGATACGCAGTATTTT	CASSPTNGGKTDTQYF
TRBV20-1	.	TRBJ2-1	once	TGCAGTGCTCGCTCCGGGAGTTACAATGAGCAGTTCTTC	CSARSGSYNEQFF
TRBV6-5	.	TRBJ2-2	.	TGTGCCAGCAGTTACAGGGGATTCACCGGGGAGCTGTTTTTT	CASSYRGFTGELFF
TRBV30	TRBD1	TRBJ2-1	.	TGTGCCTGGAGCCCGGGACAGGGGGTCAATGAGCAGTTCTTC	CAWSPGQGVNEQFF
TRBV7-2	TRBD2	TRBJ2-1	many	TGTGCCAGCAGGTTTAGCGGGGGACTTGACAATGAGCAGTTCTTC	CASRFSGGLDNEQFF
TRBV7-7	TRBD1	TRBJ1-3	.	TGTGCTAGCAGCCAGGGACAGGGGCACACCATATATTTT	CASSQGQGHTIYF
TRBV2	.	TRBJ1-4	.	TGTGCCAGTCAGGACCCGGGGGCGGGAGCAACTAATGAAAAACTGTTTTTT	CASQDPGAGATNEKLFF
TRBV14	.	TRBJ1-2	.	TGTGCCAGCGGACAGTGGGGCTACACCTTC	CASGQWGYTF
TRBV5-1	.	TRBJ2-7	few	TGCGCCAGCAGCTTGGAAGGGGGGGGGCGCAGCGAGCAGTACTTC	CASSLEGGGRSEQYF
TRBV29-1	TRBD1	TRBJ2-1	many	TGCAGCGTCGAAACCGGGACAGTTTCAGTCAATGAGCAGTTCTTC	CSVETGTVSVNEQFF
TRBV20-1	TRBD1	TRBJ1-2	.	TGCAGTGCCCATTCAAGGGGACAGGGGCCTTATGGCTACACCTTC	CSAHSRGQGPYGYTF
TRBV3-1	.	TRBJ2-2	.	TGTGCCAGCAGCCTATACCCTCACGGGGAGCTGTTTTTT	CASSLYPHGELFF
TRBV7-2	.	TRBJ2-3	few	TGTGCCAGCAGCTTAGCTTCGGTTGGGGGTCTGGCAGATACGCAGTATTTT	CASSLASVGGLADTQYF
TRBV5-1	.	TRBJ2-3	.	TGCGCCAGCAGCCACAGTCCGAAACAGGTCAATACGCAGTATTTT	CASSHSPKQVNTQYF
TRBV7-3	.	TRBJ2-1	.	TGTGCCAGCAGCCTTAGGATGAACAATGAGCAGTTCTTC	CASSLRMNNEQFF
TRBV9	TRBD2	TRBJ2-1	.	TGTGCCAGCAGTTTTAGCGGGGGGACTGAGCAGTTCTTC	CASSFSGGTEQFF
TRBV4-3	.	TRBJ2-7	.	TGCGCCAGCAGCCAAGATCAAGGGTGGGGCCATAGCGAGCAGTACTTC	CASSQDQGWGHSEQYF
TRBV9	.	TRBJ2-2	.	TGTGCCAGCAGCGGAGAGGAGAGGCTGACCGGGGAGCTGTTTTTT	CASSGEERLTGELFF
TRBV20-1	TRBD2	TRBJ2-7	.	TGCAGTGCTACCACTCTCCCTCTAGCGGGAGGGTTCCACGAGCAGTACTTC	CSATTLPLAGGFHEQYF
TRBV20-1	TRBD2	TRBJ2-7	.	TGCAGTGCTCTAAGGATGCGGGAGTCAGGGGAGCAGTACTTC	CSALRMRESGEQYF
TRBV20-1	.	TRBJ1-2	.	TGCAGTGCTCCCAGCTATGGCTACACCTTC	CSAPSYGYTF
TRBV12-3/TRBV12-4	.	TRBJ1-5	.	TGTGCCAGCAGTTTAAGGCGGGTCCGAGAAGGATGGCCCCAGCATTTT	CASSLRRVREGWPQHF
TRBV7-2	TRBD2	TRBJ2-7	.	TGTGCCAGCAGCTTTCGACTAGCGGGTAGAAGATTAGATACCTACGAGCAGTACTTC	CASSFRLAGRRLDTYEQYF
TRBV20-1	.	TRBJ1-5	few	TGCAGTGCTAGAGATCGTCGAGGGACACGACATCAGCCCCAGCATTTT	CSARDRRGTRHQPQHF
TRBV9	.	TRBJ2-5	.	TGTGCCAGCAGCGTAGCGCCCTACGAAGAGACCCAGTACTTC	CASSVAPYEETQYF
TRBV7-3	.	TRBJ2-1	few	TGTGCCAGCAGCACCCAGGTAGACAATGAGCAGTTCTTC	CASSTQVDNEQFF
TRBV20-1	.	TRBJ1-2	few	TGCAGTGCACCCTTTGGGGGCGCGGGGGATGGCTACACCTTC	CSAPFGGAGDGYTF
TRBV30	.	TRBJ1-1	.	TGTGCCTGGGCAGGGGAGTTGAACACTGAAGCTTTCTTT	CAWAGELNTEAFF
TRBV7-2	.	TRBJ2-5	.	TGTGCCAGCAGCCAGGGCAGACAAGAGACCCAGTACTTC	CASSQGRQETQYF
TRBV11-2	.	TRBJ2-2	few	TGTGCCAGCAGCCCAGGACACGGCGGGGAGCTGTTTTTT	CASSPGHGGELFF
TRBV4-3	TRBD2	TRBJ2-1	.	TGCGCCAGCACCCCCGGGCTAGCGGGTAGCCACAATGAGCAGTTCTTC	CASTPGLAGSHNEQFF
TRBV19	.	TRBJ1-2	.	TGTGCCAGTAGTATAGGGCGGCTCTATGGCTACACCTTC	CASSIGRLYGYTF
TRBV7-9	.	TRBJ2-3	.	TGTGCCAGCAGCTTGCGGTTGGGAGATACGCAGTATTTT	CASSLRLGDTQYF
TRBV24-1	TRBD1	TRBJ2-1	.	TGTGCCACCAGTGATACACCAGGACAGGGATGGAGTTACAATGAGCAGTTCTTC	CATSDTPGQGWSYNEQFF
TRBV23-1	.	TRBJ2-2	.	TGCGCCAGCAGTCAATTCTTTTTGCGGGGGCCTATACCGAACACCGGGGAGCTGTTTTTT	CASSQFFLRGPIPNTGELFF
TRBV4-2	TRBD2	TRBJ2-1	few	TGTGCCAGCAGCCAAGGGGTAGCGGGGAGCTCCTACAATGAGCAGTTCTTC	CASSQGVAGSSYNEQFF
TRBV24-1	.	TRBJ2-3	.	TGTGCCACCAGCGTGGGAACAGGGTTAGATACGCAGTATTTT	CATSVGTGLDTQYF